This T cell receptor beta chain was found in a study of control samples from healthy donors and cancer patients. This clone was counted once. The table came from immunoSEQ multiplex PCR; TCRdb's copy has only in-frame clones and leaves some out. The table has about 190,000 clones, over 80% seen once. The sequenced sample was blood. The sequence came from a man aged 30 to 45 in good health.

In nucleotides, the CDR3 is TGTGCCAGCAGAGAAGAGGCTAGCGGCTACAGCGGGGAGCTGTTTTTT. It codes for CASREEASGYSGELFF. The rearrangement joins TRBV3-1 (or the pseudogene TRBV3-2) to TRBJ2-2; TRBD2 matches at 7 bases. Looked up from germline, CDR1 is LGHDT and CDR2 is YNNKEL (reference sequence). With V trimmed by 6 bases and J by 7 bases, 14 bases remained unmatched. This CDR3 is 16 amino acids long.